The clone carrying this T cell receptor beta chain was counted between two and nine times. The antigen is undetermined. The entry originates in a study of shared clonotypes between healthy human individuals. Study-wide findings and caveats: Blood was the only sampled material, and tissue repertoires likely differ. With several donors compared, around 5% of naive CD4 clonotypes were shared. What naive subsets generally showed was a larger estimated richness than memory subsets showed.

Profiling relied on immunoSEQ multiplex PCR, and the TCRdb table lists in-frame clones only, not all of them. Of about 700,000 clones listed, around two thirds are singletons. The germline V gene has CDR1 SGHAT and CDR2 FQNNGV. CDR3 size: 15 residues. With 1 base removed from V and 6 bases from J, the gap between germline ends came to 15 bases. The chain carries TRBV11-2 and TRBJ1-2, with D maybe TRBD1 (6 bases). The receptor was derived from a woman under 40 in good health. Sequencing input: memory CD4+ T cells sorted from blood. Subset denoted: CD45RA-negative fraction. The CDR3 region has the DNA TGTGCCAGCAGCTTAGGCGGGGGCGCGCTCGATGGCTACACCTTC. Amino acids: CASSLGGGALDGYTF.